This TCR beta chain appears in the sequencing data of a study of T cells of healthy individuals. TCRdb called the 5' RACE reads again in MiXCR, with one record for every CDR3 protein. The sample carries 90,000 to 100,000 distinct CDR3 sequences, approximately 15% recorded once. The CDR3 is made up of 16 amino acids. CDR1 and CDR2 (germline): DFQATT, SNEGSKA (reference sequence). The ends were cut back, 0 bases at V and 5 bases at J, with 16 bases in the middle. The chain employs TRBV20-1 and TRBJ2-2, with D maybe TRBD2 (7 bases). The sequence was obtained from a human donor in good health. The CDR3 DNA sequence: TGCAGTGCTAGAGATCGGGGGCGGGGGTATACCGGGGAGCTGTTTTTT. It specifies CSARDRGRGYTGELFF.